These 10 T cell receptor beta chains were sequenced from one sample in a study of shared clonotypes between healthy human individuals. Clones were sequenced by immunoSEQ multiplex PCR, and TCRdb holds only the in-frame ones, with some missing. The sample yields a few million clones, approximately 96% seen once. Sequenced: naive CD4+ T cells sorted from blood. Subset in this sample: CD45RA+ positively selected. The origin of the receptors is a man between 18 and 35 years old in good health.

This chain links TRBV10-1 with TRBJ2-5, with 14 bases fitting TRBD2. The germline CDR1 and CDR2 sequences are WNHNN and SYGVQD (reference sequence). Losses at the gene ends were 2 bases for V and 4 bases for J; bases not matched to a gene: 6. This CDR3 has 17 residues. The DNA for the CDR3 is TGCGCCAGCAGTGAGGGACTAGCGGGAGGAATTCGAGAGACCCAGTACTTC. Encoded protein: CASSEGLAGGIRETQYF.

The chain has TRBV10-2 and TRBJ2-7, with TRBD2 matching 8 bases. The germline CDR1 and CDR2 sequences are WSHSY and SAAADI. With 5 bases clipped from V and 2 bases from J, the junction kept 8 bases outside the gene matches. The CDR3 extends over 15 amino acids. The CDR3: CASSPPLAGTYEQYF. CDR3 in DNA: TGCGCCAGCAGTCCTCCTCTAGCGGGTACCTACGAGCAGTACTTC.

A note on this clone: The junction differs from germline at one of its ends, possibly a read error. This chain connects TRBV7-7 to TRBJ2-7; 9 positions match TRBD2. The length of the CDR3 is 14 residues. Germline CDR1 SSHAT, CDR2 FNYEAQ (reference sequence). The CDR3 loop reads CASSDLGAGGPQYF. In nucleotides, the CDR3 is TGTGCTAGCAGCGACCTTGGGGCGGGAGGGCCGCAGTACTTC.

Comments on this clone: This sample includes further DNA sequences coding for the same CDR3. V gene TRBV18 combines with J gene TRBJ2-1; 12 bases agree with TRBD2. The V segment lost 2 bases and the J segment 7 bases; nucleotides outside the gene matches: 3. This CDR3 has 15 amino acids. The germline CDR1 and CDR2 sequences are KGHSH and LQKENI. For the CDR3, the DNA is TGTGCCAGCTCACCAGTCCTAGCGGGGGGGAATGAGCAGTTCTTC. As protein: CASSPVLAGGNEQFF.

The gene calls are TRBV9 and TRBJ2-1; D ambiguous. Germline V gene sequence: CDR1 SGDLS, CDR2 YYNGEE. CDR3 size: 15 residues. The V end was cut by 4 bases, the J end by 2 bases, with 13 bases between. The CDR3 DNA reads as TGTGCCAGCAGCCCAAAGCGAGCTACCTACAATGAGCAGTTCTTC. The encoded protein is CASSPKRATYNEQFF.

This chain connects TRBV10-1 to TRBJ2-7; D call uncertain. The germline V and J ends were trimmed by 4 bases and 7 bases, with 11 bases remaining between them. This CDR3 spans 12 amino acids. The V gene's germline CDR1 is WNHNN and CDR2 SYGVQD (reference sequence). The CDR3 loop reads CASSVEGSEQYF. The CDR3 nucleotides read TGCGCCAGCAGTGTTGAAGGCAGTGAGCAGTACTTC.

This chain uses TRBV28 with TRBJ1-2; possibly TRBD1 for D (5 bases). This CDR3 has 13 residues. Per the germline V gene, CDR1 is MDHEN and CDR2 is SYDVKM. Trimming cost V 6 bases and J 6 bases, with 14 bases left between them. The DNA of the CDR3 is TGTGCCAGCAGGCGACAGCTATGGGATGGCTACACCTTC. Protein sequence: CASRRQLWDGYTF.

CDR3 coding DNA: TGTGCCAGCAGCTTAGAAGCGGGACTAACCCAGTACTTC. The encoded protein is CASSLEAGLTQYF. J is TRBJ2-4 and V is TRBV7-9; TRBD2 aligns across 7 bases. With V trimmed by 1 base and J by 13 bases, 7 bases remained unmatched. CDR1 and CDR2 (germline): SEHNR, FQNEAQ (reference sequence). There are 13 residues in the CDR3.

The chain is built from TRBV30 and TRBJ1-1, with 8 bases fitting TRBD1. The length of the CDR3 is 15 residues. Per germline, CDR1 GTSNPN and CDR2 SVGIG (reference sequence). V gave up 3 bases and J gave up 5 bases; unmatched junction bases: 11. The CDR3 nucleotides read TGTGCCTGGAGCTATAGGGACAGGCTGAGGACTGAAGCTTTCTTT. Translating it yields CAWSYRDRLRTEAFF.

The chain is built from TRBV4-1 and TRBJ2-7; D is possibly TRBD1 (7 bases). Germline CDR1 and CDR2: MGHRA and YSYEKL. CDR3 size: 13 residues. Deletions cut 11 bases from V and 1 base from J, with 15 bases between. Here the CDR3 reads CADQGGKSYEQYF. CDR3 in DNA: TGCGCCGATCAGGGGGGTAAGTCCTACGAGCAGTACTTC.